The 2 T cell receptor beta chains below come from one sample, sequenced in a study of neurological immune-mediated disorders. TCRdb redid the calling of the 5' RACE reads with MiXCR, one entry per CDR3 protein. The sample includes under 45,000 distinct CDR3 sequences, about 14% of them seen just once. Input material: CD4+ T cells from blood. Source of these receptors: a woman in her fifties or sixties with HTLV-1-associated myelopathy (HAM/TSP).

The chain employs TRBV5-1 and TRBJ2-1; 10 bases align to TRBD1. Per the germline V gene, CDR1 is SGHRS and CDR2 is YFSETQ. The CDR3 contains 16 residues. V shed 4 bases, J shed 0 bases, and the junction held 4 bases outside the gene matches. CDR3 region: CASSPWTGGSYNEQFF. Here the CDR3 DNA reads TGCGCCAGCAGCCCCTGGACAGGGGGCTCCTACAATGAGCAGTTCTTC.

The chain carries TRBV20-1 and TRBJ1-2; D is unresolved. Germline V lookup: CDR1 DFQATT, CDR2 SNEGSKA (reference sequence). This CDR3 has 15 amino acids. Trimming pared 0 bases from V and 6 bases from J, leaving 17 bases between. The CDR3 is CSAREAGRFGNGYTF. The DNA of the CDR3 is TGCAGTGCTAGAGAGGCGGGGAGGTTTGGTAATGGCTACACCTTC.